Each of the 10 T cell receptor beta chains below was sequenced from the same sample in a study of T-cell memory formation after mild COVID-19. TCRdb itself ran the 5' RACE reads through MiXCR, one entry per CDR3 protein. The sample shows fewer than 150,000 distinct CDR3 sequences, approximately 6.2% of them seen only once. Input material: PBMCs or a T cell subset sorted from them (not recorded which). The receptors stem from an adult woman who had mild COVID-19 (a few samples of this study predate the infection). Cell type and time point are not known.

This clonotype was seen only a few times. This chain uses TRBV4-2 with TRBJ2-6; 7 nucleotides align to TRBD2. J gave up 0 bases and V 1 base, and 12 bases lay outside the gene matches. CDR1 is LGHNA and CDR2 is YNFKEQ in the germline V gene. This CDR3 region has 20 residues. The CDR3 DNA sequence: TGTGCCAGCAGCCAAGGGGGAGGGAAGCGCCAGAGCTCTGGGGCCAACGTCCTGACTTTC. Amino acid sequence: CASSQGGGKRQSSGANVLTF.

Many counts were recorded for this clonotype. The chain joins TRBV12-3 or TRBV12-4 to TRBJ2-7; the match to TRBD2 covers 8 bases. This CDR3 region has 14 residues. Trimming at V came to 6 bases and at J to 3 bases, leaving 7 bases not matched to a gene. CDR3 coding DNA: TGTGCCAGCAGCCCAAGCGGGAGCCGCTACGAGCAGTACTTC. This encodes CASSPSGSRYEQYF.

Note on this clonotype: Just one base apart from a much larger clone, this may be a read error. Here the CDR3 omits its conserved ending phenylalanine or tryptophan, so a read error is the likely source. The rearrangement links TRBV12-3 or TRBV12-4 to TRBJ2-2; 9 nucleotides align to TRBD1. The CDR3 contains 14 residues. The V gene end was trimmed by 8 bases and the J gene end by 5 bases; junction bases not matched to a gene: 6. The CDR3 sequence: CASFGQGRTGELFL. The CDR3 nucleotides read TGTGCCAGCTTTGGACAGGGGCGGACCGGGGAGCTGTTTTTG.

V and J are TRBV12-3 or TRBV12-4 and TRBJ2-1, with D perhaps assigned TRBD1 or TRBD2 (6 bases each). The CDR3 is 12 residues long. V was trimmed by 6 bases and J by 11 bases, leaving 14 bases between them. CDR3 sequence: CASRSVGGQQFF. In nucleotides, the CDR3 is TGTGCCAGCAGGTCCGTCGGGGGCCAGCAGTTCTTC.

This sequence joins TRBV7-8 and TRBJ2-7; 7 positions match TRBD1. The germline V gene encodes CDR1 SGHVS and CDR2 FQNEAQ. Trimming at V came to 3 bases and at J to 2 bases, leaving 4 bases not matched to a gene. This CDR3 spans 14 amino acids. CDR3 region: CASSLRGQTYEQYF. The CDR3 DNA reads TGTGCCAGCAGCTTGAGGGGACAGACCTACGAGCAGTACTTC.

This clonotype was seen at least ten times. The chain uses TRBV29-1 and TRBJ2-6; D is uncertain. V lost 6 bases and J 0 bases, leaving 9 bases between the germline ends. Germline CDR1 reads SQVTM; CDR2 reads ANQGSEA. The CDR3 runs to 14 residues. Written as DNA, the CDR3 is TGCAGCGTCCGACTGCTCTCTGGGGCCAACGTCCTGACTTTC. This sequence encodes CSVRLLSGANVLTF.

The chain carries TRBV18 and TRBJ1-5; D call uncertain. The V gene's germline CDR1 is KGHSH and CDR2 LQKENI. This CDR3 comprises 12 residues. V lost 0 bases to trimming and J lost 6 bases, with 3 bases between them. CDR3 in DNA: TGTGCCAGCTCACCACCGGGTCAGCCCCAGCATTTT. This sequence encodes CASSPPGQPQHF. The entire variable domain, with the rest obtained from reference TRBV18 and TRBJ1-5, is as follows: NAGVMQNPRHLVRRRGQEARLRCSPMKGHSHVYWYRQLPEEGLKFMVYLQKENIIDESGMPKERFSAEFPKEGPSILRIQQVVRGDSAAYFCASSPPGQPQHFGDGTRLSIL.

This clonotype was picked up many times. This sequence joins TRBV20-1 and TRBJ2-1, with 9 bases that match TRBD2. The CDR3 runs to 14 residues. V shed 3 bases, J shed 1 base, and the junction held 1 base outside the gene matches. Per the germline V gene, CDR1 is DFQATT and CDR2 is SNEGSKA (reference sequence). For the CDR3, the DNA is TGCAGTGCTAGGACTAGCGGTTCCTACAATGAGCAGTTCTTC. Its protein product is CSARTSGSYNEQFF.

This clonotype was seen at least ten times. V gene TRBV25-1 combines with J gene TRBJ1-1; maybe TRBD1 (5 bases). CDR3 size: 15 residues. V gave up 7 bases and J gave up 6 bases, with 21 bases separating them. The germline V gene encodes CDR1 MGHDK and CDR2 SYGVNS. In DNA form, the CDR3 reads TGTGCCAGCACAGGGACCAACCTCTTAGGAGCTGAAGCTTTCTTT. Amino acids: CASTGTNLLGAEAFF.

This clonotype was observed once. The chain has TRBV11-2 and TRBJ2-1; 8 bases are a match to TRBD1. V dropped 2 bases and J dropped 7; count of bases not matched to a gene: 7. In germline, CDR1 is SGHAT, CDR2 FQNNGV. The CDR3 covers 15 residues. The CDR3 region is CASSLRTGTGNEQFF. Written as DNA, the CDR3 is TGTGCCAGCAGCTTACGGACCGGGACAGGAAATGAGCAGTTCTTC.